This paragraph covers one TCR beta chain sequence. In its sample, this clonotype was seen a few times. The antigen this receptor binds is unknown. There are no base qualities to consult, and no much larger clone falls within one base. Library preparation was by 5' RACE. This sample was sequenced with an Illumina HiSeq 2500. A second PCR of roughly 7 to 12 cycles was performed with a sample-barcoded 5' primer and a J-beta primer mix. A template-switch 5' adaptor carrying 12 random nucleotides introduced a unique molecular identifier onto each TCR beta cDNA molecule. Each sample yielded at least 2.5 million CDR3-containing paired-end reads. First-strand cDNA was synthesized from all RNA with the Mint cDNA synthesis kit, primed by a TRBC-specific oligonucleotide. Following uracil-DNA glycosylase treatment, a first 18-cycle PCR with universal primers M1SS and BC2_uni_R was performed on all cDNA. On the study's bioinformatics: Normalization of each sample was performed by random selection of 1 million high-quality reads, each carrying a distinct molecular identifier. Reads with shared molecular identifiers were discarded instead of being binned into consensus sequences. MiTCR, with a Q25 quality threshold and the strictest error-elimination algorithm, was used for CDR3 identification, clonotype clustering and error correction. A nonparametric unseen species model using Euler transformation provided a lower-bound estimate of total TCR beta diversity. In-frame beta chains were kept once TCRdb had trimmed the public reads at Q25 with fastp and called clones with MiXCR. Identical CDR3 protein sequences are pooled into one entry, listed with their most common genes and DNA. These V and J calls derive from TCRdb rather than the authors' analysis. This sample holds around 1,600,000 distinct CDR3 sequences; under 55% were observed only once. The leading ten clones occupy over 3.5% of the sample.

This entry belongs to a study of blood T cells in healthy people across ages (dated by TCRdb to about 2015). Broadly, across the study: In model experiments, template switching captured about one uniquely barcoded TCR beta cDNA molecule for every two T cells. Four age groups were formed from the donors: young (average approximately 15 years), middle-aged (more than 35), aged (approximately 60) and long-lived (approximately 80). The study measured age-related changes in TCR beta repertoire diversity using deep sequencing normalized with unique cDNA molecular identifiers. To avoid experimental bias, donors of different ages were distributed randomly across sequencing lanes. For two donors (one aged 18 to 29 and one aged 80 or older), the study analyzed two additional independent replicas of 1 million unique cDNA reads from the same blood draw.

The donors were roughly 39 Caucasian individuals from Russia, aged 6 to 90 years, who were systemically healthy. About 10 milliliters of peripheral blood were drawn from each donor into EDTA-treated Vacutainer tubes. Ficoll-Paque density-gradient centrifugation was used to isolate PBMCs, with at least 7 million per sample. Trizol reagent was used to extract total RNA from the PBMCs, yielding at least 6 micrograms per sample. Naive CD45RAhigh/CD27high T cell percentages were measured by flow cytometry on a PBMC aliquot from every donor. Beyond this particular receptor, the publication reports: Estimates of total diversity based on one million sequenced T cells were considered lower bounds and underestimates. The long-lived group showed more naive CD4+ T cells, fewer expanded clones and increased TCR diversity than the aged group, suggesting age selection. Observed TCR beta diversity per million T cells fell roughly linearly with age, and a significant reduction was already apparent by age around 40. Because the CMV infection status of the donors was unknown, age-related changes in expanded clonotypes may potentially have been confounded. Since profiling was done on bulk unsorted PBMCs, naive and antigen-experienced compartments could not be conclusively compared. There was a strong correlation between observed TCR beta diversity and the percentage of naive T cells measured by flow cytometry.

The CDR3 has 13 amino acids, counting the end cysteine and phenylalanine. The read is trimmed to its CDR3 DNA, 39 bases read in frame from base 1. V is pared back by 3 bases and J by 10 bases, with 14 bases lying between the germline termini. CDR1 and CDR2 (SGDLS, YYNGEE) derive from the germline V gene. The receptor chain draws on TRBV9 and TRBJ2-1; the D gene assignment is ambiguous. The sample was blood. This sequence originates from a woman aged 18-29 years in good health. The CDR3 reads CASSGLMASEQFF. The bases read TGTGCCAGCAGCGGACTGATGGCATCCGAGCAGTTCTTC.